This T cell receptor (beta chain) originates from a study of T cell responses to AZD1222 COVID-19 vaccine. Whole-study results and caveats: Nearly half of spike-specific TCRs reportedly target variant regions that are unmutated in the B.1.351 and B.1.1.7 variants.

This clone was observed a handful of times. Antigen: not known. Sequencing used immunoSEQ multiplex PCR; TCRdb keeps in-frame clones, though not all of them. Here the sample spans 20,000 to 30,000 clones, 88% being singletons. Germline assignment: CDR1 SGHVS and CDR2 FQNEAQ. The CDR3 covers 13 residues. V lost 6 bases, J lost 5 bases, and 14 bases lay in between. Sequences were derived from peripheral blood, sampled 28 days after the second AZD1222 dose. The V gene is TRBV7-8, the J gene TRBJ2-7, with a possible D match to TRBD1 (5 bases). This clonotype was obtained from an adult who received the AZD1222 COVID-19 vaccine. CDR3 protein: CASSVDLRDEQYF. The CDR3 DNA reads TGTGCCAGCAGTGTCGATCTCAGGGACGAGCAGTACTTC.